This T cell receptor beta chain was captured by sequencing in a study of shared clonotypes between healthy human individuals. Study background: Donors had three CD4 naive, three CD4 memory, two CD8 naive and one CD8 memory plate apiece. Broader study findings: Sharing across four donors was highest in naive CD4 (around 5%) and lowest in memory CD8 (approximately 0.4%). Tissue TCR repertoires likely differ from these blood-only repertoires.

Notes on this clone: Antigen: not known.

Assay used: immunoSEQ multiplex PCR; TCRdb lists only in-frame clones, some missing. The repertoire holds hundreds of thousands of clones, with about 95% as singletons. The CDR3 contains 15 residues. V was shortened by 0 bases and J by 5 bases, with 15 bases between the two germline ends. Germline V CDR1 and CDR2: SGHDT, YYEEEE. As defined, naive CD8 cells were CD45RO-negative and positively selected for CCR7, with terminally differentiated effector memory CD45RA+ cells excluded. This chain links TRBV5-6 with TRBJ2-7, with D maybe TRBD2 (6 bases). The sequenced material came from naive CD8+ T cells sorted from blood. This receptor was taken from a woman aged 25 to 39 in good health. Here the CDR3 reads CASSLVGRRGNEQYF. The CDR3, as DNA: TGTGCCAGCAGCTTGGTAGGGAGGAGAGGGAACGAGCAGTACTTC. The complete variable domain, with remaining parts taken from reference TRBV5-6 and TRBJ2-7, reads DAGVTQSPTHLIKTRGQQVTLRCSPKSGHDTVSWYQQALGQGPQFIFQYYEEEERQRGNFPDRFSGHQFPNYSSELNVNALLLGDSALYLCASSLVGRRGNEQYFGPGTRLTVT.